The entry below describes one T cell receptor beta chain. The sample holds a few counts of this clone. There is no known antigen for this receptor. There are no base qualities to consult, and no much larger clone falls within one base. This entry is derived from a study of cytomegalovirus exposure and HLA in healthy donors (dated by TCRdb to about 2017). With respect to the entire study: An earlier analysis of 587 of the donors reported 250 to 350 Gb of sequence data and about 120 million unique TCR beta sequences obtained from roughly 180 million T cells. An early release covering some 640 HLA-typed donors comprised roughly 300 gigabases of sequencing data and 85 million to 100 million unique TCR sequences. Among the roughly 380 genotyped donors, approximately 77% belonged to the genetic ancestry cluster associated with self-reported Caucasian donors. The study aimed to test whether cataloging public T cell receptors could reveal signatures of past pathogen exposure. The T cell repertoires of some 700 subjects were profiled by immunosequencing and related to cytomegalovirus serostatus. Besides the first cohort of under 700 subjects, a separate validation cohort made up of roughly 120 different subjects was used. To predict cytomegalovirus infection status, the study combined high-throughput TCR immunosequencing, statistical association of individual TCRs with disease status, and machine learning. To study patterns of TCR occurrence, a later analysis re-analyzed previously published TCR beta repertoires from just over 650 donors and added high-resolution HLA genotyping. The later analysis used no new phenotypic data to find candidate immune exposures, relying instead on TCR beta sequences and their occurrence across donors. To decide whether each TCR beta V gene segment behaved as functional or pseudogenic, an earlier analysis of approximately 600 of the donors relied on high-throughput TCR beta sequencing. Donor age, sex, ethnicity and CMV serostatus were collected together with the repertoire data. A later genetic analysis used genome-wide SNP genotypes for about three fifths of the 666 donors, treating that subset as a discovery cohort. All discovery cohort repertoires had been generated on a single sequencing platform. HLA typing included class I and class II loci at four-digit resolution. Typing coverage varied by locus: 629-630 donors for A, B, C, DRB1 and DQB1; more than 500 for DQA1; around 610 for DPA1; 450 to 480 for DPB1. A handful of DR-DQ haplotypes were handled as single units for association and clustering because linkage in the cohort was strong. Across approximately 400 genotyped donors of the cohort, an average of roughly 250,000 unique TCR beta nucleotide sequences per donor were sequenced, and roughly 18% of those sequences were non-productive. Summary of the overall study and its limitations: Assigning TCR associations to individual alleles was difficult when HLA alleles, especially DR and DQ, strongly co-occurred. A group of highly shared sequence variants was considered likely to be a technical artifact of the sequencing pipeline. According to a later analysis, most CMV-associated TCR beta chains appeared to be HLA-restricted, and the HLA associations seemed to be driven largely by CMV exposure. Three of the identified cytomegalovirus-associated TCR beta chains were confirmed in vitro to be specific for cytomegalovirus antigens. At a false discovery rate of 0.05, a later analysis linked around 17,000 TCR beta sequences to specific HLA alleles. Because HLA typing was missing for some donors at each locus, association tests included only the typed subset. Most TCR sequences were seen in very few donors, while some public TCRs were found in many individuals. Because counts were too low, under 20 rarely observed V segments, including chromosome 9 orphons, were left out of the earlier analysis of some 600 of the donors. Linkage disequilibrium might explain the correlated functional status among segregating V segments, but an unknown experimental factor could not be ruled out. The classifier was reported to diagnose cytomegalovirus status with high specificity and sensitivity in both the original cohort and the validation cohort. A later genetic analysis reported fewer N-insertions in productive TCRs among donors in an Asian-associated ancestry cluster than the roughly 640-donor mean. In an earlier analysis of some 500 of the donors, most TCR beta V segments were observed in productive rearrangements about 87% or about 30% of the time, broadly matching IMGT annotations. According to a later analysis, TCR association rates differed among HLA loci, with DRB1 alleles showing the most associated TCRs and HLA-C alleles showing the fewest. The authors suggested that the approach could potentially be extended to other disease states and immunological phenotypes. In the study, some 160 TCR beta chains were listed as associated with cytomegalovirus. Because the 87-base-pair reads could not distinguish some IMGT-functional V segments, including TRBV6-2 and TRBV6-3, those segments were excluded. This cohort had only TCR beta chains sequenced, and the lack of alpha or paired-chain data limited which features could be detected. The only immune exposure information available for the cohort was CMV serostatus. In a later analysis, HLA-associated TCR beta chains were found to be more clonally expanded and to have lower generation probabilities than equally common non-associated chains. An association between a missense DCLRE1C variant and V-gene and J-gene trimming of TCR beta chains was found in a later genetic analysis and replicated in an independent cohort. The presence/absence analyses assumed that sequencing depth was roughly uniform across donors, and that assumption may not be true. In a later analysis, several top co-occurrence clusters were reported to appear linked to parvovirus B19, influenza, CMV and Epstein-Barr virus. A further reported finding was that TCR beta sequences accurately predicted the HLA-A and HLA-B alleles for most subjects in the first cohort.

Libraries were made using the immunoSEQ multiplex PCR assay. The multiplex PCR relied on a mix of 60 forward primers for TCR Vbeta segments and 13 reverse primers for TCR Jbeta segments. A multiplex PCR assay on genomic DNA amplified the CDR3 region of rearranged TCR beta genes. The Illumina HiSeq System was used to sequence the amplified TCR beta libraries as 87-base-pair reads. On the authors' methods: In a later analysis, around 80 million unique TCR beta chains were counted across the 666 repertoires, and approximately 9.9 million of these chains were shared by at least two donors. Raw reads were error-corrected and collapsed into unique sequences with a nearest-neighbor algorithm that merged closely related sequences to remove PCR and sequencing errors. CDR3 sequences were aligned to IMGT reference sequences to assign V, D and J gene segments. Each retained sequence needed at least a six-nucleotide match to both a V gene segment and a J gene segment. A rearrangement was called productive if the CDR3 had no stop codons and remained in frame with V and J, and every other rearrangement was called non-productive. CDR3 was defined by IMGT convention, running from the second conserved V-encoded cysteine to the conserved J-encoded phenylalanine. Sequences without an unambiguous match to a single V gene segment were excluded from the earlier analysis of 450 to 650 of the donors. An earlier analysis of fewer than 650 of the donors classified V segments as functional when productive rearrangements were above 56.7% and as segregating when the standard deviation between donors was above 5%. To diagnose cytomegalovirus status from the catalog of TCR beta chain sequences, a statistical classification framework was built. A later analysis assigned V and J genes by comparing TCR nucleotide sequences with IMGT/GENE-DB human TR gene sequences. Using the TCRdist pipeline, a later analysis assigned CDR3 sequences along with most-parsimonious VDJ recombination scenarios. A later analysis defined each TCR beta chain by its CDR3 amino acid sequence plus V-gene family, and excluded reads lacking a unique V-gene family. As a way to deal with suspected cross-contamination and a sequencing artifact, a later analysis dropped 592 nucleotide sequences that were highly shared and had low generation probability. In a later analysis, a clonal expansion index was calculated for each public chain from normalized within-repertoire ranks of inferred template counts. A later analysis computed generation probabilities with a VDJ recombination model fitted to out-of-frame rearrangements, and checked the results against IGoR. A later analysis scored TCR-TCR, TCR-HLA and TCR-CMV co-occurrence with hypergeometric tests, applying a repertoire-size bias correction to TCR pairs. A later analysis estimated false discovery rates by permuting HLA or CMV assignments 20 times. In a later analysis, co-occurring TCRs were grouped with DBSCAN, and TCRdist sequence similarity was added when clustering was performed within HLA-allele-positive subsets. Repertoires with fewer than 30,000 or more than 120,000 public chains were left out of co-occurrence clustering, as were a few repertoires with anomalous nucleotide sharing. TCRdb obtained this table from immuneACCESS and retained in-frame rearrangements with V and J assigned. These tables miss some clones; where compared with another copy, unresolved V genes account for less than half of the shortfall, and the remainder is unexplained. The D gene and trimming were derived from the DNA, and the V and J assignments and clone size from that table. This sample gives some 180,000 clones in total; more than 60% of them show up just once. The top ten constitute approximately 1.3% of the sample.

Taken from cysteine to phenylalanine, the CDR3 has 15 residues. Here the CDR3 DNA is all that survives: 45 bases in frame from base 1. The V end loses 3 bases and the J end loses 1 base, and a stretch of 11 bases separates them. As encoded in the germline V gene (reference sequence), CDR1 is LNHNV while CDR2 is YYDKDF. In total, roughly 710 healthy bone marrow donors made up the cohort. Cohort members were all nominally healthy when sampled, although unrecorded immune exposures were likely present. The donor tested CMV seronegative and was one of the 352 seronegative cohort members. Each donor provided a peripheral blood sample, and peripheral blood mononuclear cells were used for TCR beta sequencing. The Qiagen DNeasy Blood Extraction Kit was used to extract genomic DNA from the blood cell samples.

Material: PBMCs. The sequence was obtained from a man in his late teens or twenties in good health and CMV-seronegative. The rearranged chain carries TRBV15 and TRBJ2-3; TRBD2 might be the D gene, on 6 matching bases. The encoded CDR3 is CATSSGTYGTDTQYF. The nucleotide sequence is given as TGTGCCACCAGCAGCGGGACTTACGGCACAGATACGCAGTATTTT.